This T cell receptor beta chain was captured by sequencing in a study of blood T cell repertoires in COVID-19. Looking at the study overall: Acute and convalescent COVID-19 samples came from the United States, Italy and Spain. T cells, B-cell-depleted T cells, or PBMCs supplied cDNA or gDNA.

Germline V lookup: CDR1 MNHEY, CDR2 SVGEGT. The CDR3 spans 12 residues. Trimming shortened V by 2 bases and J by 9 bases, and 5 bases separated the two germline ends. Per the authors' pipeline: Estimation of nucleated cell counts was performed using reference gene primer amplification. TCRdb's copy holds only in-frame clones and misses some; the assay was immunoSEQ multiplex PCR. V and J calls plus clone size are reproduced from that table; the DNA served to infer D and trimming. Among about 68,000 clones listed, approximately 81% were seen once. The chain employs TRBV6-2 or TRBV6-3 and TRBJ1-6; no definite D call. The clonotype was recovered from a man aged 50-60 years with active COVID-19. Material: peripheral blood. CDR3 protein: CASSYPGSPLHF. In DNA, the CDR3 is TGTGCCAGCAGTTACCCCGGTTCACCCCTCCACTTT.